The T cell receptor beta chain described here comes from a study of T cell repertoires in cytomegalovirus infection. Overall study context: An indication of both CMV infection and matching HLA type came from public TCR beta signatures.

MiXCR, run by TCRdb on the reads, gives a single entry per CDR3 protein. Of hundreds of thousands of distinct CDR3 sequences in the sample, approximately 24% were seen once. Study observations and caveats: HLA-C-restricted CMV clonotypes gave the most frequent clonotype in two of eight donors.

The CDR3 consists of 17 residues. The V and J ends lost 3 bases and 2 bases respectively, with 16 bases between them. Germline V CDR1 and CDR2: SGHTA, FQGTGA. Comment on this clonotype: Its antigen is unidentified.

Source material: CD8+ T cells from PBMCs. This clonotype originated in a human donor in good health (CMV status not recorded). Some clones in this sample may be carry-over from other donors' samples. This chain joins TRBV7-3 and TRBJ2-2; possible D gene TRBD2, 6 bases. CDR3 loop: CASSLGAGLYNTGELFF. Here the CDR3 DNA reads TGTGCCAGCAGCTTGGGCGCGGGACTCTACAACACCGGGGAGCTGTTTTTT.